This T cell receptor beta chain was obtained from a study of cytomegalovirus exposure and HLA in healthy donors (dated by TCRdb to the late 2010s). Regarding the study in general: An earlier analysis of roughly 570 of the donors reported approximately 280 Gb of sequence data and some 110 million unique TCR beta sequences obtained from around 170 million T cells. An early release covering about 600 HLA-typed donors comprised roughly 300 gigabases of sequencing data and around 80 million unique TCR sequences. Of the roughly 410 genotyped donors, 80% to 90% were placed in the genetic ancestry cluster associated with self-reported Caucasian donors. The study aimed to test whether cataloging public T cell receptors could reveal signatures of past pathogen exposure. The T cell repertoires of under 700 subjects were profiled by immunosequencing and related to cytomegalovirus serostatus. Besides the first cohort of some 670 subjects, a separate validation cohort made up of 120 different subjects was used. High-throughput TCR immunosequencing, statistical association of individual TCRs with disease status, and machine learning were combined to predict cytomegalovirus infection status. A later analysis re-examined previously published TCR beta repertoires from about 670 donors and added high-resolution HLA genotyping to investigate patterns of TCR occurrence. The later analysis used no new phenotypic data to find candidate immune exposures, relying instead on TCR beta sequences and their occurrence across donors. To decide whether each TCR beta V gene segment behaved as functional or pseudogenic, an earlier analysis of approximately 590 of the donors relied on high-throughput TCR beta sequencing. Alongside the repertoire data, information on donor age, sex, ethnicity and CMV serostatus was compiled. A later genetic analysis took genome-wide SNP genotypes for about three fifths of the roughly 670 donors and used that subset as a discovery cohort. Every discovery cohort repertoire had been produced on one sequencing platform. Class I and class II HLA loci were covered by the typing at four-digit resolution. The number of typed donors differed by locus: about 620-640 for A, B, C, DRB1 and DQB1; 522 for DQA1; 606 for DPA1; and 400 to 480 for DPB1. Because of strong linkage in the cohort, roughly five DR-DQ haplotypes were treated as single units for association and clustering. Across around 400 genotyped donors of the cohort, an average of about 240,000 unique TCR beta nucleotide sequences per donor were sequenced, and about a sixth of those sequences were non-productive.

The library came from the immunoSEQ multiplex PCR assay. For the multiplex PCR, a mixture combining 60 forward primers for TCR Vbeta segments and 13 reverse primers for TCR Jbeta segments was used. The CDR3 region of rearranged TCR beta genes was amplified from genomic DNA by a multiplex PCR assay. The amplified TCR beta libraries were sequenced on the Illumina HiSeq System as 87-base-pair reads. Per the authors' processing: In a later analysis, 70 million to 95 million unique TCR beta chains were counted across the 500 to 850 repertoires, and roughly 10 million of these chains were shared by at least two donors. To remove PCR and sequencing errors, raw reads were error-corrected and collapsed into unique sequences using a nearest-neighbor algorithm that merged closely related sequences. Alignment of CDR3 sequences to IMGT reference sequences was used to assign V, D and J gene segments. For a sequence to be retained, a match of at least six nucleotides was required to both a V gene segment and a J gene segment. A rearrangement counted as productive if the CDR3 had no stop codons and remained in frame with V and J, and every other rearrangement counted as non-productive. CDR3 was defined according to IMGT convention as the region running from the second conserved V-encoded cysteine to the conserved J-encoded phenylalanine. The earlier analysis of roughly 590 of the donors excluded sequences that lacked an unambiguous match to a single V gene segment. In an earlier analysis of 587 of the donors, V segments were called functional above 56.7% productive rearrangements and were called segregating when the between-donor standard deviation exceeded 5%. A statistical classification framework was developed to diagnose cytomegalovirus status using the catalog of TCR beta chain sequences. A later analysis assigned V and J genes by comparing TCR nucleotide sequences with IMGT/GENE-DB human TR gene sequences. Using the TCRdist pipeline, a later analysis assigned CDR3 sequences along with most-parsimonious VDJ recombination scenarios. A later analysis defined each TCR beta chain by its CDR3 amino acid sequence plus V-gene family, and excluded reads lacking a unique V-gene family. In a later analysis, 450 to 600 highly shared, low-generation-probability nucleotide sequences were removed to address suspected cross-contamination and a sequencing artifact. In a later analysis, a clonal expansion index for each public chain was calculated from normalized within-repertoire ranks of inferred template counts. Generation probabilities in a later analysis came from a VDJ recombination model fitted to out-of-frame rearrangements, and those results were checked against IGoR. In a later analysis, hypergeometric tests were used to score TCR-TCR, TCR-HLA and TCR-CMV co-occurrence, with a repertoire-size bias correction applied to TCR pairs. False discovery rates were estimated in a later analysis by permuting HLA or CMV assignments 20 times. A later analysis grouped co-occurring TCRs with DBSCAN, adding TCRdist sequence similarity when clustering within HLA-allele-positive subsets. For co-occurrence clustering, repertoires with fewer than 30,000 or more than 120,000 public chains were excluded, along with 4 to 6 repertoires with anomalous nucleotide sharing. TCRdb re-hosts the immuneACCESS table, in-frame sequences only. Its copies lack some clones; in the studies checked, an unresolved V gene accounts for under half of them, and the cause for the rest is not known. From that table come the V and J calls and clone size; the DNA was used to work out D and trimming. The sample contains 180,000 or so clones, around three quarters of them found a single time. Together, the top ten hold about 2.1% of the sample.

In regard to this clone: Its antigen has not been determined. No base quality information exists; no much larger clone differs at one position.

CDR1 and CDR2 are read off the germline V gene (reference sequence) as LNHDA and SQIVND. The CDR3 sequence holds 13 residues, the cysteine and phenylalanine included. The DNA shown is the 39-base CDR3, in frame from base 1. Relative to germline, V is 10 bases shorter and J is 0 bases shorter, with 10 bases between their ends. General conclusions and limits of the study: A later analysis associated about 16,000 TCR beta sequences with specific HLA alleles at a false discovery rate of 0.05. Three of the identified cytomegalovirus-associated TCR beta chains were confirmed in vitro to be specific for cytomegalovirus antigens. Because HLA typing was missing for some donors at each locus, association tests included only the typed subset. Across donors, most TCR sequences were observed very rarely, whereas some public TCRs were present in many individuals. Linkage disequilibrium might explain the correlated functional status among segregating V segments, but an unknown experimental factor could not be excluded. The presence/absence analyses assumed that sequencing depth was roughly uniform across donors, and that assumption may not be true. Because counts were too low, about 15 rarely observed V segments, including chromosome 9 orphons, were left out of the earlier analysis of 587 of the donors. The only immune exposure information available for the cohort was CMV serostatus. In a later analysis, TCR association rates were found to vary across HLA loci, with the most associated TCRs seen for DRB1 alleles and the fewest for HLA-C alleles. A later genetic analysis reported fewer N-insertions in productive TCRs among donors in an Asian-associated ancestry cluster than the roughly 640-donor mean. A later analysis found that most CMV-associated TCR beta chains appeared HLA-restricted, with HLA associations seemingly driven largely by CMV exposure. An earlier analysis of approximately 500 of the donors showed that most TCR beta V segments appeared in productive rearrangements either about 90% or about 30% of the time, which broadly matched IMGT annotations. Compared with equally common non-associated chains, HLA-associated TCR beta chains in a later analysis were more clonally expanded and had lower generation probabilities. When HLA alleles, especially DR and DQ, strongly co-occurred, attributing TCR associations to individual alleles was difficult. In this cohort, only TCR beta chains were sequenced, and detectable features were limited by the absence of alpha or paired-chain data. The 87-base-pair reads could not distinguish some IMGT-functional V segments, including TRBV6-2 and TRBV6-3, so those segments were excluded. A later analysis reported that several top co-occurrence clusters appeared linked to parvovirus B19, influenza, CMV and Epstein-Barr virus. V-gene and J-gene trimming of TCR beta chains was associated with a missense DCLRE1C variant in a later genetic analysis, and the association was replicated in an independent cohort. Cytomegalovirus status was reported to be diagnosed by the classifier with high specificity and sensitivity in both the original and validation cohorts. A cluster of highly shared sequence variants was judged likely to represent a technical artifact of the sequencing pipeline. A further reported finding was that TCR beta sequences accurately predicted the HLA-A and HLA-B alleles for most subjects in the first cohort. A total of about 180 TCR beta chains were listed by the study as associated with cytomegalovirus. The authors suggested that the approach could potentially be extended to other disease states and immunological phenotypes.

The cohort was made up of 666 healthy bone marrow donors. At the time of sampling, every cohort member was nominally healthy, though immune exposures that went unrecorded were likely present. The donor tested CMV seronegative, placing the donor among the approximately 360 seronegative members of the cohort. Each donor provided a peripheral blood sample, and peripheral blood mononuclear cells were used for TCR beta sequencing. Genomic DNA extraction from the blood cell samples was performed with the Qiagen DNeasy Blood Extraction Kit. The sequence derives from a woman aged 30 to 39 in good health and CMV-seronegative. Recombination joined TRBV19 with TRBJ2-1; no confident D gene assignment can be made. The sequencing input was PBMCs. CDR3 reads: CATEAHSYNEQFF. The bases read TGTGCCACCGAAGCGCACTCCTACAATGAGCAGTTCTTC.